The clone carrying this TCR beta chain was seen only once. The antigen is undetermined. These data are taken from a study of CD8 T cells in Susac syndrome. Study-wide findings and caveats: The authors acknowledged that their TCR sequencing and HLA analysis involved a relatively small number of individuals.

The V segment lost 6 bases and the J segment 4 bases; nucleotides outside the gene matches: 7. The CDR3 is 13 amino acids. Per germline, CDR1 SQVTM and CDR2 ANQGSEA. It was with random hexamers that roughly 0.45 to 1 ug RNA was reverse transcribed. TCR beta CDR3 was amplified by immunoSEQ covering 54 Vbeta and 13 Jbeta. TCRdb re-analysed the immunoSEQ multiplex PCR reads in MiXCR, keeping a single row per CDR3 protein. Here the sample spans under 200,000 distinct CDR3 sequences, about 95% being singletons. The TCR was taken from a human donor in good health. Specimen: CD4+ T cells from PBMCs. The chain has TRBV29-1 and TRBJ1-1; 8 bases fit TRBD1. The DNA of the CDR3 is TGCAGCGTGGACAGGGAAGGCCGCACTGAAGCTTTCTTT. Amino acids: CSVDREGRTEAFF.